This T cell receptor (beta chain) stems from a study of shared clonotypes between healthy human individuals (dated by TCRdb to 2018 to 2020). Study-wide context: A few men and a couple of women, aged 18 to 49 years, made up the cohort. Per donor, three plates each were used for CD4 naive and CD4 memory, two for CD8 naive, and one for CD8 memory. To estimate repertoire size and how much clonotype sharing occurs between individuals, the study deeply sequenced the blood TCR repertoires of several healthy adults. To increase sequencing depth and limit assay-specific biases, different laboratories used diverse techniques to prepare libraries and sequence TCR repertoires. Between about 0.8 and 9 billion PBMCs per donor were obtained by leukapheresis.

This clone was counted once. It has no known antigen specificity. There are no base qualities to consult, and no much larger clone falls within one base. V and J are truncated by 1 base and 2 bases respectively, leaving an intervening sequence of 15 bases. The germline V gene specifies KGHSH as CDR1 and LQKENI as CDR2. From cysteine to phenylalanine, the CDR3 is 16 amino acids long. Here the CDR3 DNA is all that survives: 48 bases in frame from base 1. Healthy HIV-negative adults with no recently reported acute infections or vaccinations were included as donors. Every donor was a Caucasian adult residing in Nashville, Tennessee, USA. CD4+ T cells were enriched through magnetic negative selection, after which naive cells were positively selected on CD45RA and the remaining negative fraction served as the memory subset. After blood collection by leukapheresis, PBMCs were isolated using Ficoll-Histopaque density gradient centrifugation and then cryopreserved in the vapor phase of liquid nitrogen. Purity and quantity of every magnetically sorted T cell population were checked by analytical flow cytometry. Genomic DNA was isolated from every sorted fraction and measured by UV absorbance on a Nanodrop 2000c.

General conclusions and limits of the study: Across a handful of donors, approximately 5% of naive CD4, roughly 3.5% of naive CD8, roughly 2.3% of memory CD4, and roughly 0.41% of memory CD8 clonotypes were shared. Higher generation probabilities were observed for clonotypes shared by all four sorted-subset donors than for non-shared clonotypes. Larger estimated clonotype richness was generally found for naive subsets than for memory subsets. Because the study included a small number of donors, the genetic and exposure-history diversity represented was limited. Rarefaction of sorted-subset datasets indicated incomplete sequencing despite the large sequencing depth. Sampling was restricted to blood, and TCR repertoires in tissue are likely to differ from TCR repertoires in blood. Based on pairwise subsampling, the degree of clonotype sharing among donors was expected to be affected by sequencing depth.

TCR CDR3 regions were amplified from genomic DNA by multiplex PCR using the deep immunoSEQ assay. For each cell subset, the extracted genomic DNA was distributed evenly across all wells of several immunoSEQ 96-well plates, and each plate served as one replicate. For sorted subsets, 200 to 250 ng genomic DNA, equal to 25,000 to 35,000 T cell genomes, was loaded into each replicate PCR. The purified libraries were quantified using a Qubit 3.0 fluorometer, sized with a Bioanalyzer 2100, and then quantified again using the KAPA Library Quantification kit. Each immunoSEQ 96-well plate was sequenced on its own single-read 150-cycle Illumina NextSeq 550 flow cell. Regarding the original processing steps: Because the immunoSEQ output held only junctional sequences and lacked quality scores, the filtering could not match the filtering applied to full-length reads. To assign V/J genes and CDR3, sequences were annotated using PyIR, a Python wrapper for IgBLAST v1.9, with IMGT germline references. Reads were filtered out if the reads had weak V/J assignments (E-value above 1e-6), no CDR3, stop codons, out-of-frame junctions, or ambiguous translated residues. V3J clonotypes were defined as sequences sharing the same inferred V gene, J gene, and CDR3 amino acid sequence. Percentage overlap between repertoires was calculated by dividing the number of shared unique clonotypes by the size of the smaller repertoire. Richness of each repertoire was evaluated using RTK rarefaction, the Chao1 estimator, and Recon v2.1 estimates of unobserved clonotypes. For all TCRbeta clonotypes obtained by the gDNA method from four donors, generation probabilities were computed with OLGA. TCRdb stores this immuneACCESS table with in-frame sequences only. Part of the clones is absent; in the studies checked, under half of the shortfall reflects unresolved V genes, and no reason is known for the rest. That table is the source of V, J and clone size, and D and trimming were worked out from the DNA. Within this sample are roughly 2.4 million clones, with approximately 96% of them counted one time only. 0.13% of the sample rests with the top ten.

This receptor was obtained from a man younger than 35 in good health. The chain uses TRBV18 and TRBJ2-7; the D gene remains uncertain. The specimen sequenced was naive CD4+ T cells sorted from blood. Sample cell subset or site, as interpreted from the label and publication: CD45RA+ positively selected. The CDR3 is CASSPRGGLGTYEQYF. The nucleotide sequence reads TGTGCCAGCTCACCACGCGGCGGCCTTGGAACCTACGAGCAGTACTTC. The CDR3 plus the reference TRBV18 and TRBJ2-7 genes for the other parts give the full variable domain: NAGVMQNPRHLVRRRGQEARLRCSPMKGHSHVYWYRQLPEEGLKFMVYLQKENIIDESGMPKERFSAEFPKEGPSILRIQQVVRGDSAAYFCASSPRGGLGTYEQYFGPGTRLTVT.